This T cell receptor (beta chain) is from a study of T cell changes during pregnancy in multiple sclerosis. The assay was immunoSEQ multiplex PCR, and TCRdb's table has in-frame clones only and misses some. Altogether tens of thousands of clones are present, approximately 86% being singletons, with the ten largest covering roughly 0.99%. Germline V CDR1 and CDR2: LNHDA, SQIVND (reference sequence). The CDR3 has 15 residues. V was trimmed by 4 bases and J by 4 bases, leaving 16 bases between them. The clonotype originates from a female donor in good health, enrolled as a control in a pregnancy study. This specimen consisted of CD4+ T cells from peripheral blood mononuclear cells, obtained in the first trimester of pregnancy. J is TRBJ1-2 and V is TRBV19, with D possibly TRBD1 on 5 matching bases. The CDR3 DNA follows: TGTGCCAGTAGTAAACAGGCGCAGGTTGTCTATGGCTACACCTTC. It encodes CASSKQAQVVYGYTF.